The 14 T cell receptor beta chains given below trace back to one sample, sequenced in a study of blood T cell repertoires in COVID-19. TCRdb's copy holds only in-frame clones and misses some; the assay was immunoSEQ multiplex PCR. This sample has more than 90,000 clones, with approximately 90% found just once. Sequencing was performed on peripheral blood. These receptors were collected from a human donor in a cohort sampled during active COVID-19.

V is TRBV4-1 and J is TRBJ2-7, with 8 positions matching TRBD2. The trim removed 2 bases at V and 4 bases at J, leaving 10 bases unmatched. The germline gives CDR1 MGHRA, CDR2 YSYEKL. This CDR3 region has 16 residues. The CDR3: CASSQSGTSLMYEQYF. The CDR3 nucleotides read TGCGCCAGCAGCCAATCGGGGACTAGTCTTATGTACGAGCAGTACTTC.

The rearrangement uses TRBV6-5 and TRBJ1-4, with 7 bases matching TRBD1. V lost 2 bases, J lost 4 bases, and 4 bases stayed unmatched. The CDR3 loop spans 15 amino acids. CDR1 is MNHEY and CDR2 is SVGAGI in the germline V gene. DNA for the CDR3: TGTGCCAGCAGTTACCTACAGGGGATTAATGAAAAACTGTTTTTT. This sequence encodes CASSYLQGINEKLFF.

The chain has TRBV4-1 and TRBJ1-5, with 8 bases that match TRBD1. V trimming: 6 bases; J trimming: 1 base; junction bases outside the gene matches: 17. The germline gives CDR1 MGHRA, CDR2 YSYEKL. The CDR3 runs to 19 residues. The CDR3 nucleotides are TGCGCCAGCAGTCCTCAGGGGGCGCCGACCGGACCCAGCAATCAGCCCCAGCATTTT. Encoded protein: CASSPQGAPTGPSNQPQHF.

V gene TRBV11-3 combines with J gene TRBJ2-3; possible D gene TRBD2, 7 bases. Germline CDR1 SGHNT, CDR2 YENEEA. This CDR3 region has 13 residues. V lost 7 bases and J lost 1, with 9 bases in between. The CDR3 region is CASKGGGTDTQYF. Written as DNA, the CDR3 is TGTGCCAGCAAAGGGGGGGGCACAGATACGCAGTATTTT.

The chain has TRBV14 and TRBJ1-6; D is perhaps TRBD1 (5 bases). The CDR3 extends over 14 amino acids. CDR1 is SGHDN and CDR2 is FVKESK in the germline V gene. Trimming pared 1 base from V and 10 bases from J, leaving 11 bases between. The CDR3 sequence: CASSQGQPRSPLHF. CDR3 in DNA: TGTGCCAGCAGCCAAGGACAGCCGCGGTCACCCCTCCACTTT. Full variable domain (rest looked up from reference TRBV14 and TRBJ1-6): EAGVTQFPSHSVIEKGQTVTLRCDPISGHDNLYWYRRVMGKEIKFLLHFVKESKQDESGMPNNRFLAERTGGTYSTLKVQPAELEDSGVYFCASSQGQPRSPLHFGNGTRLTVT.

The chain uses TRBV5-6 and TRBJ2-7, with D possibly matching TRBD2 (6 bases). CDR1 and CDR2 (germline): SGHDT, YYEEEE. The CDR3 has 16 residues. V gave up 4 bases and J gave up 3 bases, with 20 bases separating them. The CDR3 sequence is CASSVPTFGGGYEQYF. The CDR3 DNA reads TGTGCCAGCAGCGTACCGACATTTGGGGGAGGCTACGAGCAGTACTTC.

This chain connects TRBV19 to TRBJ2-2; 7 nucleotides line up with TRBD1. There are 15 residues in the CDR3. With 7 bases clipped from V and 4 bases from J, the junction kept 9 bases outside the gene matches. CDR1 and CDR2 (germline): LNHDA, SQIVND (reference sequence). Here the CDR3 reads CASIGGRVSTGELFF. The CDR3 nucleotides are TGTGCCAGTATAGGGGGCAGGGTTAGCACCGGGGAGCTGTTTTTT. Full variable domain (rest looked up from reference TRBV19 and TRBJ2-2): DGGITQSPKYLFRKEGQNVTLSCEQNLNHDAMYWYRQDPGQGLRLIYYSQIVNDFQKGDIAEGYSVSREKKESFPLTVTSAQKNPTAFYLCASIGGRVSTGELFFGEGSRLTVL.

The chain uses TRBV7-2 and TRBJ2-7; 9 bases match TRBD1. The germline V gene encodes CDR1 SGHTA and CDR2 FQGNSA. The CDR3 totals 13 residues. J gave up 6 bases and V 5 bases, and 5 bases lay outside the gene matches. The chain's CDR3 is CASSRDRGSEQYF. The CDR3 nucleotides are TGTGCCAGCAGCCGCGACAGGGGGTCCGAGCAGTACTTC.

The CDR3 DNA reads TGTGCCAGTAGCTCCGGGACTAGCGGGAGAGGCGAGACCCAGTACTTC. This codes for CASSSGTSGRGETQYF. The chain has TRBV19 and TRBJ2-5, with 14 bases fitting TRBD2. Germline lookup yields CDR1 LNHDA and CDR2 SQIVND (reference sequence). This CDR3 region has 16 residues. V trimming: 6 bases; J trimming: 5 bases; junction bases outside the gene matches: 8.

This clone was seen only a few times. The CDR3 loop is CASSYTGLQPAEQYF. The DNA for the CDR3 is TGTGCCAGCAGTTACACAGGACTACAACCGGCAGAGCAGTACTTC. This rearrangement joins TRBV6-5 to TRBJ2-7; tentative D call: TRBD2 (6 bases). Per the germline V gene, CDR1 is MNHEY and CDR2 is SVGAGI. Trimming removed 2 bases at V and 7 bases at J, with 18 bases between. The CDR3 length is 15 residues.

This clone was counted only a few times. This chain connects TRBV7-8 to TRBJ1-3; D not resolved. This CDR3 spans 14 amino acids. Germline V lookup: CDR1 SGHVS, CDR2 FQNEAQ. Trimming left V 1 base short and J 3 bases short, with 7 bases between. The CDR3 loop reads CASSLVVNGNTIYF. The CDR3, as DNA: TGTGCCAGCAGCTTAGTAGTGAATGGAAACACCATATATTTT.

The CDR3 loop reads CASSLAQDRAFLAKNIQYF. The CDR3 region has the DNA TGTGCCAGCAGCTTGGCCCAGGACAGGGCGTTCTTAGCCAAAAACATTCAGTACTTC. V gene TRBV5-6 combines with J gene TRBJ2-4; the match to TRBD1 covers 8 bases. V lost 0 bases, J lost 0 bases, and 11 bases stayed unmatched. The CDR3 has 19 residues. Germline V gene lookup returns CDR1 SGHDT and CDR2 YYEEEE.

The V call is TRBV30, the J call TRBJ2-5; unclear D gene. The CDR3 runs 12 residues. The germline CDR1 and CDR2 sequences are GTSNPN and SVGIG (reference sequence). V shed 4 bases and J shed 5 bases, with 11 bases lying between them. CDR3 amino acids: CAWTPSLETQYF. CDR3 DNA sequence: TGTGCCTGGACCCCTTCTCTGGAGACCCAGTACTTC.

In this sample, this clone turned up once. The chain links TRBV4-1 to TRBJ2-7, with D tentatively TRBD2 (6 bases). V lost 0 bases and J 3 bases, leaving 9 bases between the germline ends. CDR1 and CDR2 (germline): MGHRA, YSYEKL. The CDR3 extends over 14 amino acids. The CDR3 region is CASSQDRGFYEQYF. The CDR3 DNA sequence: TGCGCCAGCAGCCAAGATCGGGGGTTCTACGAGCAGTACTTC.